The rows below give T cell receptor beta chains drawn from one sample of a study of shared clonotypes between healthy human individuals. TCRdb's table, derived via immunoSEQ multiplex PCR, lists solely in-frame clones and lacks some. The sample yields about 1 million clones, about 74% seen once. Sample: memory CD4+ T cells sorted from blood. These receptors came from a man in his late teens or twenties in good health. Both conserved end residues are part of each CDR3. Fields, in order: clone size, J gene, D gene, V gene, CDR3 DNA, CDR3 protein. The D gene is left open where the match is weak. Expanded clones get a size class; other rows say once, few or many, or leave the size out.

.	TRBJ1-1	.	TRBV6-1	TGTGCCGGTAGAGGGGTGGGCACTGAAGCTTTCTTT	CAGRGVGTEAFF
.	TRBJ2-2	TRBD2	TRBV30	TGTGCCTGGAAGCCAAATAGCGGGAGAAGTCGCACCGGGGAGCTGTTTTTT	CAWKPNSGRSRTGELFF
few	TRBJ1-5	TRBD1	TRBV27	TGTGCCAGCAGTTTTGGACAGGGTGGAAATCAGCCCCAGCATTTT	CASSFGQGGNQPQHF
.	TRBJ1-6	.	TRBV7-3	TGTGCCAGCAGCCAAATGGGCCCCCCTAATTCACCCCTCCACTTT	CASSQMGPPNSPLHF
.	TRBJ2-7	TRBD1	TRBV18	TGTGCCAGCTCACCACTACCCCCGGGACAGGGGTTATACGAGCAGTACTTC	CASSPLPPGQGLYEQYF
.	TRBJ2-7	.	TRBV19	TGTGCCAGTAGTATAAGGTGGGGGCTAGCGGTCTACGAGCAGTACTTC	CASSIRWGLAVYEQYF
.	TRBJ2-7	TRBD2	TRBV5-1	TGCGCCAGCAGCATTACTAGCGGCTACGAGCAGTACTTC	CASSITSGYEQYF
.	TRBJ2-7	TRBD1	TRBV18	TGTGCCAGCTCACCTACTACAGGGGGAATCCCCTACGAGCAGTACTTC	CASSPTTGGIPYEQYF
.	TRBJ2-4	TRBD1	TRBV6-1	TGTGCCAGCAGTGCGGACAGGAACATTCAGTACTTC	CASSADRNIQYF
few	TRBJ1-6	.	TRBV30	TGTGCCTGGAGGTCGAAGCATTCACCCCTCCACTTT	CAWRSKHSPLHF
.	TRBJ2-2	TRBD2	TRBV28	TGTGCCAGCAGTTCGGGAGGCTTAGCGGGGGCCCAGGGCACCGGGGAGCTGTTTTTT	CASSSGGLAGAQGTGELFF
.	TRBJ1-3	.	TRBV7-6	TGTGCCAGCAGTTCGCAACTCCTCTCCTCTGGAAACACCATATATTTT	CASSSQLLSSGNTIYF
.	TRBJ1-1	.	TRBV10-3	TGTGCCATCAATCCGGGGAGGGAGTGGGGCACTGAAGCTTTCTTT	CAINPGREWGTEAFF
once	TRBJ2-6	.	TRBV10-3	TGTGCCATCAGTGAGCACGGACAGATTAGATCTGGGGCCAACGTCCTGACTTTC	CAISEHGQIRSGANVLTF
.	TRBJ1-2	.	TRBV7-6	TGTGCCAGCAGCTTAGGTCGCGCGCACGACGGCTACACCTTC	CASSLGRAHDGYTF
.	TRBJ2-7	TRBD1	TRBV7-3	TGTGCCAGCAGCCCGACGGGACAGGGCTACGAGCAGTACTTC	CASSPTGQGYEQYF
.	TRBJ2-5	TRBD2	TRBV7-9	TGTGCCAGCAGCTTAGCGGTCTCGCGGGGGGGCCAAGAGACCCAGTACTTC	CASSLAVSRGGQETQYF
.	TRBJ1-1	.	TRBV18	TGTGCCAGCTCACTACAGGGTGAGGGGATCACTGAAGCTTTCTTT	CASSLQGEGITEAFF
.	TRBJ2-1	TRBD2	TRBV5-1	TGCGCCAGCAGCGGCGGACTAGAGGGGTTCGGTGAGCAGTTCTTC	CASSGGLEGFGEQFF
.	TRBJ2-3	TRBD1	TRBV7-2	TGTGCCAGCAGCTCGGACAGGCCTAGCACAGATACGCAGTATTTT	CASSSDRPSTDTQYF
.	TRBJ2-1	.	TRBV19	TGTGCCAGTAGTATAGGGGTAGATGAGTTCTTC	CASSIGVDEFF
.	TRBJ2-1	TRBD2	TRBV4-3	TGCGCCAGCAGCCAAGAACAAAGCGGGAGCAGTGAGCAGTTCTTC	CASSQEQSGSSEQFF
.	TRBJ1-5	TRBD1	TRBV6-5	TGTGCCAGCGGTGGACAGGGGGCTCAGCCCCAGCATTTT	CASGGQGAQPQHF
.	TRBJ1-2	.	TRBV18	TGTGCCAGCTCTTATTCTCATGGCTACACCTTC	CASSYSHGYTF
.	TRBJ1-3	.	TRBV7-9	TGTGCCAGTACCTGGATGGGGGTCTCATCTGGAAACACCATATATTTT	CASTWMGVSSGNTIYF
.	TRBJ2-2	.	TRBV7-2	TGTGCCAGCAGCTTAGCACAGGGGAACACCGGGGAGCTGTTTTTT	CASSLAQGNTGELFF
.	TRBJ1-2	.	TRBV6-1	TGTGCCAGCAGTGATTGGGGAGACTATGGCTACACCTTC	CASSDWGDYGYTF
.	TRBJ2-7	TRBD1	TRBV27	TGTGCCAGCAGTAGGACAGGGATAAGTGGCGGTTACGAGCAGTACTTC	CASSRTGISGGYEQYF
.	TRBJ1-5	TRBD1	TRBV19	TGTGCCAGTAGTATAGCAGGGACAGGGGCCGATCAGCCCCAGCATTTT	CASSIAGTGADQPQHF
.	TRBJ1-1	.	TRBV7-9	TGTGCCAGCAGCTTAGACGGACCCCGGAACACTGAAGCTTTCTTT	CASSLDGPRNTEAFF
.	TRBJ2-3	TRBD2	TRBV2	TGTGCCAGCAGGCCGGGACTAGCGGGGGACACGCAGTATTTT	CASRPGLAGDTQYF
.	TRBJ2-5	.	TRBV5-1	TGCGCCAGCAGTCGGGACTACCAAGAGACCCAGTACTTC	CASSRDYQETQYF
.	TRBJ1-5	.	TRBV28	TGTGCCAGCAGTCCTCCTGACACTTACCGGGGGGGCAATCAGCCCCAGCATTTT	CASSPPDTYRGGNQPQHF
many	TRBJ1-2	.	TRBV2	TGTGCCAGCACAGGGAAAGATGGCTACACCTTC	CASTGKDGYTF
.	TRBJ1-5	.	TRBV6-6	TGTGCCAGCAGTTACTCGATCAAAAGCAATCAGCCCCAGCATTTT	CASSYSIKSNQPQHF
.	TRBJ2-4	.	TRBV4-3	TGCGCCAGCAGCCAAGGTTTGGGTGAGAAGAGTGCCAAAAACATTCAGTACTTC	CASSQGLGEKSAKNIQYF
once	TRBJ1-1	.	TRBV19	TGTGCCAGTAGAGTGGGGAGCTATATGAACACTGAAGCTTTCTTT	CASRVGSYMNTEAFF
.	TRBJ1-1	.	TRBV7-3	TGTGCCAGCAGCTGGGTCGGTGGGAACACTGAAGCTTTCTTT	CASSWVGGNTEAFF
.	TRBJ2-5	.	TRBV5-1	TGCGCCAGCAGCTTGGAAGGGGCGAGAGGAGAGACCCAGTACTTC	CASSLEGARGETQYF
.	TRBJ2-7	.	TRBV30	TGTGCCTGGAGTTCTCGTGGCGAATTAACCTACGAGCAGTACTTC	CAWSSRGELTYEQYF
many	TRBJ2-1	TRBD2	TRBV18	TGTGCCAGCTCACGAGCGGGAGCCCTAGATGAGCAGTTCTTC	CASSRAGALDEQFF
.	TRBJ2-2	.	TRBV5-4	TGTGCCAGCAGCAAGGTACAGGGATGGGTGAACACCGGGGAGCTGTTTTTT	CASSKVQGWVNTGELFF
.	TRBJ1-2	.	TRBV9	TGTGCCAGCAGCGTCTCGAGACAACCTTATATGGGGGGCTACACCTTC	CASSVSRQPYMGGYTF
.	TRBJ1-1	TRBD1	TRBV6-1	TGTGCCAGCAGTGGACAGGGGGCGAAGGGAACTGAAGCTTTCTTT	CASSGQGAKGTEAFF